This T cell receptor (beta chain) was recovered during a study of cytomegalovirus exposure and HLA in healthy donors. This clone was counted a few times. The study ran its PCR with 60 Vbeta and 13 Jbeta primers. Assay: immunoSEQ multiplex PCR; the TCRdb copy retains only in-frame clones and omits some. The repertoire holds about 80,000 clones, with 60% to 80% as singletons. Germline CDR1 reads LNHDA; CDR2 reads SQIVND (reference sequence). The CDR3 length is 14 residues. V shed 6 bases and J 6 bases; nucleotides not matched to a gene: 6. The source is a woman in her forties in good health and CMV-seronegative. What was sequenced was PBMCs. The rearrangement links TRBV19 to TRBJ2-5; 11 bases map to TRBD2. CDR3 in DNA: TGTGCCAGTAGCCTGGGGACTAGCGGAAAGACCCAGTACTTC. Protein product: CASSLGTSGKTQYF.